The present T cell receptor beta chain was sequenced within a study of CD4 T cells in relation to SARS-CoV-2 and coronaviruses. General study findings and limits: Compared with monoreactive clones, crossreactive clones showed significantly weaker SARS-CoV-2 expansion. Pre-pandemic and post-infection samples never came from the same donor.

TCRdb's table, derived via immunoSEQ multiplex PCR, lists solely in-frame clones and lacks some. This table has tens of thousands of clones, more than 80% appearing once. The germline V gene encodes CDR1 WNHNN and CDR2 SYGVQD (reference sequence). V lost 6 bases and J lost 1, with 18 bases in between. The length of the CDR3 is 16 residues. With regard to this clone: Its antigen is as yet unknown.

CD4+ T cells from unexposed donors were obtained before the COVID-19 pandemic (2011-2018). Naive and memory CD4+ T cells came from enriched cryopreserved PBMCs. This clonotype originated in a human donor in good health. The V gene is TRBV10-1, the J gene TRBJ2-5; a possible D gene is TRBD1 (6 bases). Sequences were obtained from memory CD4+ T cells from PBMCs. The CDR3 DNA reads as TGCGCCAGCAGCCTCCGCCGCACAGGGACCCAAGAGACCCAGTACTTC. Encoded protein: CASSLRRTGTQETQYF.